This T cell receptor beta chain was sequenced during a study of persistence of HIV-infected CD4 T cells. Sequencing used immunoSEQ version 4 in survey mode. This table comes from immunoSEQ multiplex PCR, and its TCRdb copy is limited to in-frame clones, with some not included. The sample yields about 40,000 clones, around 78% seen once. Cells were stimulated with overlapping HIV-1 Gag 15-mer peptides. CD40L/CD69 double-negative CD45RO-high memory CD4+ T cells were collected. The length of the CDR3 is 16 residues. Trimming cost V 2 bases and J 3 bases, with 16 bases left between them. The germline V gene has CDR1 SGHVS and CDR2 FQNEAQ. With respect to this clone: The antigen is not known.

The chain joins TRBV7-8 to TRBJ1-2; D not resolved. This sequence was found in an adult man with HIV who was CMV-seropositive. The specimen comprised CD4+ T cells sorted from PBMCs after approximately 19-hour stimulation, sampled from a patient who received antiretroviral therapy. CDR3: CASSLIAMKEDYGYTF. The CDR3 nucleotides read TGTGCCAGCAGCTTAATAGCCATGAAAGAGGACTATGGCTACACCTTC.